This record looks at one TCR beta chain sequence and its context. This clonotype was picked up many times. Its specific antigen is unknown. No much larger clone is present one base from it, and per-base qualities are unavailable. TCR beta CDR3 regions were amplified from RNA transcripts. The first round of RT-PCR for the TCR CDR3 was performed with the HTBI primer set and the Qiagen OneStep RT-PCR kit. Libraries were constructed in a second round of multiplex PCR, after which size selection and purification were performed. Sequencing of the libraries was done on an Illumina HiSeq2000 using paired-end 100 bp reads. For the original study's pipeline: SOAPnuke was used to process the raw data, throwing out any read that contained adapters or uncalled bases, had a mean Phred below 15, or lacked an exact constant-primer or identifier match. COPE v1.2.5 was used to merge the high-quality paired reads, and each unique nucleotide sequence was defined as a clonotype. MiTCR v1.1 was used to align clonotypes to the IMGT TRBV, TRBD and TRBJ reference segments. Analysis was restricted to V-J combinations with a frequency above 0.0001, which covered roughly 99% of repertoires. The TCS score was defined as F50 (clonal expansion) divided by E x V (chaos), with BLOSUM62-based TCRdist calculated between CDR3 peptides within each V-J. Welch's t-statistics and random forest reduced some 510 V-J features to about 13, which were used in a naive Bayes classifier (R e1071). The public reads were reprocessed in TCRdb via fastp at Q25 and MiXCR, keeping in-frame beta chains. Each CDR3 protein gets just one entry, which takes the most common genes and DNA from the rows behind it. These V and J calls originate from TCRdb's pipeline instead of the authors' own analysis. The sample contains some 600,000 distinct CDR3 sequences, about 45% of them found a single time. The top ten hold 8.2% of the sample.

These data belong to a study of T cells in Graves' hyperthyroidism and ophthalmopathy (dated by TCRdb to about 2019). Concerning the study at large: To identify distinguishing TCR V-J signatures, a discovery cohort of 100 or so patients was used, comprising fewer than 45 with Graves' ophthalmopathy and 55 to 65 with stable Graves' hyperthyroidism. Whether ophthalmopathy could be predicted prospectively was tested in an independent validation cohort made up of fewer than 20 hyperthyroidism patients plus 17 patients who later progressed to ophthalmopathy. For training and testing, the 100 or so patients in the discovery cohort were randomly divided in a 7:3 ratio. The study also compared thyroid tissue and blood T-cell repertoires from five or six Graves' hyperthyroidism patients. Following sampling, methimazole starting at 30 mg daily was given to hyperthyroidism patients, and high-dose intravenous methylprednisolone was given to ophthalmopathy patients. The paper reports TCR Vbeta CDR3 sequencing of 135 peripheral blood samples: around 45 ophthalmopathy, about 75 hyperthyroidism and some 17 progressor patients. Overall study results and their limits: Sample size was not statistically predetermined, and blinding of investigators to group allocation was not performed. Most expanded thyroid clonotypes (frequency above 0.001) were also detected in blood, a finding suggesting that blood repertoires may reflect thyroid immune responses. In validation, the model predicted progression to ophthalmopathy a median of roughly 6.1 months before onset, with approximately 70% sensitivity and 72.22% specificity. A model built on a 13 V-J signature distinguished ophthalmopathy from stable hyperthyroidism, reaching roughly 88% sensitivity and 81.08% specificity in cross-validation and 80%/75% in testing.

The CDR3 starts with the cysteine, ends with the phenylalanine, and has 13 residues. Solely the CDR3 DNA is kept, with 39 bases framed from the first base. V was cut back by 2 bases and J by 2 bases, leaving a gap of 6 bases between them. In the germline V gene, CDR1 corresponds to MNHEY and CDR2 to SVGAGI. Graves' hyperthyroidism was defined as stable when no progression to ophthalmopathy occurred over 18 months of follow-up. Hyperthyroidism patients were newly diagnosed, with disease duration under 2 months, and aged 18 to 65 years. The study excluded patients with uncontrolled infections, other autoimmune diseases, pregnancy or lactation. Diagnoses relied on clinical symptoms, serum thyroxine and TRAb, thyroid ultrasound and orbital computed tomography. Total RNA was extracted using Trizol reagent, and RNA quality was assessed on an Agilent 2100 Bioanalyzer.

The sequenced sample consisted of peripheral blood or thyroid tissue (not recorded which). The TCR sequence derives from a woman aged 18-30 years with Graves' hyperthyroidism. Donor details come from another sample of the same person, matched by shared clones. Here the chain combines TRBV6-5 and TRBJ1-2, and the D gene may be TRBD1, 5 bases matching. The encoded CDR3 is CASSYGGNYGYTF. The nucleotides read TGTGCCAGCAGTTACGGGGGGAACTATGGCTACACCTTC.